Following are 25 T cell receptor beta chains from one sample sequenced in a study of blood T cell repertoires in COVID-19. Generated by immunoSEQ multiplex PCR, the TCRdb table keeps only in-frame clones and is missing some. The sample holds 200,000 to 250,000 clones, roughly 80% seen once. The specimen sequenced was PBMCs or T cells enriched from blood (not recorded which). Receptor source: a woman aged 45 to 65 who had been exposed to COVID-19.

The chain couples TRBV24-1 to TRBJ1-2; TRBD1 is a possible D gene (6 bases). The germline V gene has CDR1 KGHDR and CDR2 SFDVKD. The CDR3 loop spans 15 amino acids. Trimming took 2 bases from V and 5 from J, leaving 14 bases between them. The CDR3 here is CATSDSPTGDYGYTF. CDR3 nucleotide sequence: TGTGCCACCAGTGATTCCCCGACAGGAGATTATGGCTACACCTTC.

This chain links TRBV27 with TRBJ2-3; D is uncertain. This CDR3 region has 15 residues. V lost 2 bases and J lost 0, with 9 bases in between. Germline V gene lookup returns CDR1 MNHEY and CDR2 SMNVEV (reference sequence). The CDR3 coding sequence is TGTGCCAGCAGTTTACAGGCAGATAGCACAGATACGCAGTATTTT. Translation: CASSLQADSTDTQYF.

The chain recombines TRBV3-1 (or the pseudogene TRBV3-2) with TRBJ2-3; 11 nucleotides agree with TRBD2. This CDR3 is 16 amino acids long. Germline V CDR1 and CDR2: LGHDT, YNNKEL (reference sequence). V dropped 0 bases and J dropped 4; count of bases not matched to a gene: 3. This CDR3 is CASSQEIAGGADTQYF. DNA for the CDR3: TGTGCCAGCAGCCAAGAGATAGCGGGGGGGGCAGATACGCAGTATTTT.

This clone was detected only a few times. The rearrangement uses TRBV5-4 and TRBJ1-2; D is unclear. The CDR3 consists of 12 residues. Trimming took off 5 bases at V and 8 bases at J, with 13 bases between the two ends. CDR1 and CDR2 (germline): SGHNT, YYREEE (reference sequence). In DNA, the CDR3 is TGTGCCAGCAGAAACGACACAGAGGGCTACACCTTC. Amino acids: CASRNDTEGYTF.

V is TRBV2 and J is TRBJ1-1, with 7 bases lining up with TRBD1. Germline V gene sequence: CDR1 SNHLY, CDR2 FYNNEI. This CDR3 region has 14 residues. With V trimmed by 6 bases and J by 8 bases, 12 bases remained unmatched. The CDR3 DNA is TGTGCCAGCAGCGCGGGACAGCGGTGGTCCGAAGCTTTCTTT. This codes for CASSAGQRWSEAFF.

This clone has only a few counts. The rearrangement links TRBV3-1 (or the pseudogene TRBV3-2) to TRBJ1-4; D remains ambiguous. The V gene lost 1 base and the J gene lost 2 bases, with 5 bases spanning the gap. The CDR3 length is 14 residues. Germline V gene data show CDR1 as LGHDT and CDR2 as YNNKEL (reference sequence). Here the CDR3 reads CASSQGSTNEKLFF. The DNA of the CDR3 is TGTGCCAGCAGCCAAGGGAGCACTAATGAAAAACTGTTTTTT.

The sample holds a few counts of this clone. In DNA form, the CDR3 reads TGTGCCAGCAGCGTAGCGGAGACAGGGACTTCACCCCTCCACTTT. Amino acid sequence: CASSVAETGTSPLHF. The gene calls are TRBV9 and TRBJ1-6, with TRBD1 matching over 7 bases. The germline gives CDR1 SGDLS, CDR2 YYNGEE. The CDR3 loop spans 15 amino acids. Trimming removed 0 bases from V and 9 bases from J; junction bases left unmatched: 6.

The CDR3 coding sequence is TGTGCCAGTAGTCTCGACAGAGGCTATGGCTACACCTTC. It translates to CASSLDRGYGYTF. The V and J genes are TRBV19 and TRBJ1-2, with D possibly TRBD1 on 5 matching bases. The CDR3 totals 13 residues. The germline V gene encodes CDR1 LNHDA and CDR2 SQIVND (reference sequence). The V and J ends lost 5 bases and 4 bases respectively, with 11 bases between them.

The chain recombines TRBV19 with TRBJ1-5; 12 bases match TRBD1. The CDR3 is 13 amino acids. V dropped 11 bases and J dropped 5; count of bases not matched to a gene: 4. Germline CDR1 LNHDA, CDR2 SQIVND (reference sequence). The CDR3 here is CACRDRGHQPQHF. The CDR3 nucleotides read TGTGCCTGCCGGGACAGGGGGCATCAGCCCCAGCATTTT. The variable domain in full, with the rest retrieved from reference TRBV19 and TRBJ1-5, is DGGITQSPKYLFRKEGQNVTLSCEQNLNHDAMYWYRQDPGQGLRLIYYSQIVNDFQKGDIAEGYSVSREKKESFPLTVTSAQKNPTAFYLCACRDRGHQPQHFGDGTRLSIL.

This chain links TRBV18 with TRBJ1-2, with a possible D match to TRBD1 (6 bases). Germline CDR1 and CDR2: KGHSH and LQKENI. The CDR3 sequence is 14 residues long. With 6 bases removed from V and 5 bases from J, the gap between germline ends came to 16 bases. The chain's CDR3 is CASSPDSDPYGYTF. Here the CDR3 DNA reads TGTGCCAGCTCCCCGGACAGCGACCCATATGGCTACACCTTC.

This chain uses TRBV6-5 with TRBJ1-2; 8 bases line up with TRBD1. Germline CDR1 MNHEY, CDR2 SVGAGI. The CDR3 is 14 residues long. J lost 5 bases, V lost 6 bases, and 8 bases had no gene match. The DNA of the CDR3 is TGTGCCAGCAGGGCCGGACAGGGAGGTTATGGCTACACCTTC. Protein product: CASRAGQGGYGYTF.

The rearrangement joins TRBV9 to TRBJ1-4, with D maybe TRBD1 (6 bases). V shed 0 bases and J shed 6 bases, with 12 bases lying between them. Per the germline V gene, CDR1 is SGDLS and CDR2 is YYNGEE. The CDR3 is 15 residues long. The CDR3 region is CASSVDEGGDEKLFF. CDR3 nucleotide sequence: TGTGCCAGCAGCGTAGATGAAGGGGGAGATGAAAAACTGTTTTTT.

The chain joins TRBV28 to TRBJ1-2; 8 positions match TRBD1. V lost 4 bases to trimming and J lost 6 bases; unmatched junction nucleotides: 10. The CDR3 is 15 residues long. CDR1 is MDHEN, CDR2 SYDVKM, per germline. CDR3 sequence reads: CASSYWDRLNDGYTF. CDR3 nucleotides: TGTGCCAGCAGTTATTGGGACAGGCTGAATGATGGCTACACCTTC.

The chain employs TRBV9 and TRBJ1-3, with D tentatively TRBD1 (5 bases). The germline V gene encodes CDR1 SGDLS and CDR2 YYNGEE. Trimming removed 2 bases at V and 8 bases at J, with 14 bases between. CDR3 length: 14 amino acids. The CDR3: CASSVRGGGDTIYF. CDR3 coding DNA: TGTGCCAGCAGCGTCCGGGGCGGCGGGGACACCATATATTTT.

J is TRBJ2-1 and V is TRBV5-8; D possibly corresponds to TRBD1 (5 bases). CDR3 length: 15 residues. Deletions cut 0 bases from V and 0 bases from J, with 7 bases between. From germline, CDR1 is SGHTS and CDR2 YDEGEE. CDR3 DNA sequence: TGTGCCAGCAGCTTGGCAGGGAACTCCTACAATGAGCAGTTCTTC. The encoded protein is CASSLAGNSYNEQFF.

J is TRBJ2-1 and V is TRBV5-1; D gene unclear. This CDR3 contains 13 residues. Trimming took off 1 base at V and 10 bases at J, with 12 bases between the two ends. The germline V gene has CDR1 SGHRS and CDR2 YFSETQ. The CDR3 nucleotides are TGCGCCAGCAGCTTGAGTACGCTTGAGGAGCAGTTCTTC. Translating gives CASSLSTLEEQFF.

The V call is TRBV6-5, the J call TRBJ2-1, with 12 bases aligning to TRBD2. The CDR3 length is 16 residues. CDR1 is MNHEY, CDR2 SVGAGI, per germline. V shed 4 bases, J shed 4 bases, and the junction held 5 bases outside the gene matches. CDR3 residues: CASSSLAGGPYNEQFF. CDR3 in DNA: TGTGCCAGCAGTTCACTAGCGGGGGGCCCTTACAATGAGCAGTTCTTC.

This clone was detected a few times. The J gene is TRBJ1-5, the V gene TRBV6-5; 8 bases fit TRBD1. The CDR3 contains 14 residues. With V trimmed by 5 bases and J by 3 bases, 3 bases remained unmatched. In germline, CDR1 is MNHEY, CDR2 SVGAGI. The CDR3 region is CASSRQGINQPQHF. The CDR3 bases are TGTGCCAGCAGTAGACAGGGGATCAATCAGCCCCAGCATTTT.

The J gene is TRBJ1-1, the V gene TRBV5-4, with D possibly matching TRBD1 (6 bases). Germline V lookup: CDR1 SGHNT, CDR2 YYREEE (reference sequence). Trimming cost V 3 bases and J 0 bases, with 9 bases left between them. The CDR3 spans 14 residues. CDR3 protein: CASSWTAMNTEAFF. The DNA of the CDR3 is TGTGCCAGCAGCTGGACAGCTATGAACACTGAAGCTTTCTTT.

The genes are TRBV7-2 and TRBJ1-6, with D possibly TRBD1 on 5 matching bases. This CDR3 region has 15 residues. V lost 5 bases and J lost 7, with 15 bases in between. The germline V gene has CDR1 SGHTA and CDR2 FQGNSA. CDR3 protein: CASSLSRESNSPLHF. As DNA, the CDR3 is TGTGCCAGCAGCCTCAGCAGGGAATCCAATTCACCCCTCCACTTT.

The sample holds one count of this clone. This chain joins TRBV7-8 and TRBJ2-6; 11 bases match TRBD1. The V gene's germline CDR1 is SGHVS and CDR2 FQNEAQ. The CDR3 covers 17 residues. V trimming: 3 bases; J trimming: 4 bases; junction bases outside the gene matches: 5. The CDR3 loop reads CASSFGQGAEGANVLTF. CDR3 in DNA: TGTGCCAGCAGCTTCGGACAGGGGGCGGAGGGGGCCAACGTCCTGACTTTC.

The rearrangement uses TRBV10-2 and TRBJ2-7; the match to TRBD1 covers 7 bases. CDR1 is WSHSY and CDR2 is SAAADI in the germline V gene. The CDR3 totals 14 residues. V shed 6 bases, J shed 3 bases, and the junction held 8 bases outside the gene matches. The CDR3 here is CASRLGQDFYEQYF. The CDR3 DNA reads TGCGCCAGCAGACTAGGACAGGATTTCTACGAGCAGTACTTC.

This clone appeared a single time. The CDR3 region has the DNA TGTGCCACCAGCAGAGATCCAGGAAAGGCAAACTATGGCTACACCTTC. It codes for CATSRDPGKANYGYTF. The J gene is TRBJ1-2, the V gene TRBV15, with unresolved D. Germline-derived CDR1 and CDR2 are LNHNV and YYDKDF (reference sequence). The CDR3 runs to 16 residues. V lost 0 bases, J lost 2 bases, and 13 bases lay in between.

The genes are TRBV21-1 and TRBJ1-1. TRBV21-1 is a listed pseudogene. The CDR3 loop spans 14 amino acids. This CDR3 reads CARNPAPLGTEAFF. DNA for the CDR3: TGTGCCAGAAACCCCGCCCCGCTCGGCACTGAAGCTTTCTTT.

The chain has TRBV5-1 and TRBJ1-1; 7 nucleotides match TRBD1. This CDR3 comprises 14 residues. The germline CDR1 and CDR2 sequences are SGHRS and YFSETQ. Unmatched junction bases numbered 5, after V lost 2 bases and J lost 4 bases. The CDR3 protein is CASSLGGWGTEAFF. Here the CDR3 DNA reads TGCGCCAGCAGCTTAGGGGGCTGGGGCACTGAAGCTTTCTTT.